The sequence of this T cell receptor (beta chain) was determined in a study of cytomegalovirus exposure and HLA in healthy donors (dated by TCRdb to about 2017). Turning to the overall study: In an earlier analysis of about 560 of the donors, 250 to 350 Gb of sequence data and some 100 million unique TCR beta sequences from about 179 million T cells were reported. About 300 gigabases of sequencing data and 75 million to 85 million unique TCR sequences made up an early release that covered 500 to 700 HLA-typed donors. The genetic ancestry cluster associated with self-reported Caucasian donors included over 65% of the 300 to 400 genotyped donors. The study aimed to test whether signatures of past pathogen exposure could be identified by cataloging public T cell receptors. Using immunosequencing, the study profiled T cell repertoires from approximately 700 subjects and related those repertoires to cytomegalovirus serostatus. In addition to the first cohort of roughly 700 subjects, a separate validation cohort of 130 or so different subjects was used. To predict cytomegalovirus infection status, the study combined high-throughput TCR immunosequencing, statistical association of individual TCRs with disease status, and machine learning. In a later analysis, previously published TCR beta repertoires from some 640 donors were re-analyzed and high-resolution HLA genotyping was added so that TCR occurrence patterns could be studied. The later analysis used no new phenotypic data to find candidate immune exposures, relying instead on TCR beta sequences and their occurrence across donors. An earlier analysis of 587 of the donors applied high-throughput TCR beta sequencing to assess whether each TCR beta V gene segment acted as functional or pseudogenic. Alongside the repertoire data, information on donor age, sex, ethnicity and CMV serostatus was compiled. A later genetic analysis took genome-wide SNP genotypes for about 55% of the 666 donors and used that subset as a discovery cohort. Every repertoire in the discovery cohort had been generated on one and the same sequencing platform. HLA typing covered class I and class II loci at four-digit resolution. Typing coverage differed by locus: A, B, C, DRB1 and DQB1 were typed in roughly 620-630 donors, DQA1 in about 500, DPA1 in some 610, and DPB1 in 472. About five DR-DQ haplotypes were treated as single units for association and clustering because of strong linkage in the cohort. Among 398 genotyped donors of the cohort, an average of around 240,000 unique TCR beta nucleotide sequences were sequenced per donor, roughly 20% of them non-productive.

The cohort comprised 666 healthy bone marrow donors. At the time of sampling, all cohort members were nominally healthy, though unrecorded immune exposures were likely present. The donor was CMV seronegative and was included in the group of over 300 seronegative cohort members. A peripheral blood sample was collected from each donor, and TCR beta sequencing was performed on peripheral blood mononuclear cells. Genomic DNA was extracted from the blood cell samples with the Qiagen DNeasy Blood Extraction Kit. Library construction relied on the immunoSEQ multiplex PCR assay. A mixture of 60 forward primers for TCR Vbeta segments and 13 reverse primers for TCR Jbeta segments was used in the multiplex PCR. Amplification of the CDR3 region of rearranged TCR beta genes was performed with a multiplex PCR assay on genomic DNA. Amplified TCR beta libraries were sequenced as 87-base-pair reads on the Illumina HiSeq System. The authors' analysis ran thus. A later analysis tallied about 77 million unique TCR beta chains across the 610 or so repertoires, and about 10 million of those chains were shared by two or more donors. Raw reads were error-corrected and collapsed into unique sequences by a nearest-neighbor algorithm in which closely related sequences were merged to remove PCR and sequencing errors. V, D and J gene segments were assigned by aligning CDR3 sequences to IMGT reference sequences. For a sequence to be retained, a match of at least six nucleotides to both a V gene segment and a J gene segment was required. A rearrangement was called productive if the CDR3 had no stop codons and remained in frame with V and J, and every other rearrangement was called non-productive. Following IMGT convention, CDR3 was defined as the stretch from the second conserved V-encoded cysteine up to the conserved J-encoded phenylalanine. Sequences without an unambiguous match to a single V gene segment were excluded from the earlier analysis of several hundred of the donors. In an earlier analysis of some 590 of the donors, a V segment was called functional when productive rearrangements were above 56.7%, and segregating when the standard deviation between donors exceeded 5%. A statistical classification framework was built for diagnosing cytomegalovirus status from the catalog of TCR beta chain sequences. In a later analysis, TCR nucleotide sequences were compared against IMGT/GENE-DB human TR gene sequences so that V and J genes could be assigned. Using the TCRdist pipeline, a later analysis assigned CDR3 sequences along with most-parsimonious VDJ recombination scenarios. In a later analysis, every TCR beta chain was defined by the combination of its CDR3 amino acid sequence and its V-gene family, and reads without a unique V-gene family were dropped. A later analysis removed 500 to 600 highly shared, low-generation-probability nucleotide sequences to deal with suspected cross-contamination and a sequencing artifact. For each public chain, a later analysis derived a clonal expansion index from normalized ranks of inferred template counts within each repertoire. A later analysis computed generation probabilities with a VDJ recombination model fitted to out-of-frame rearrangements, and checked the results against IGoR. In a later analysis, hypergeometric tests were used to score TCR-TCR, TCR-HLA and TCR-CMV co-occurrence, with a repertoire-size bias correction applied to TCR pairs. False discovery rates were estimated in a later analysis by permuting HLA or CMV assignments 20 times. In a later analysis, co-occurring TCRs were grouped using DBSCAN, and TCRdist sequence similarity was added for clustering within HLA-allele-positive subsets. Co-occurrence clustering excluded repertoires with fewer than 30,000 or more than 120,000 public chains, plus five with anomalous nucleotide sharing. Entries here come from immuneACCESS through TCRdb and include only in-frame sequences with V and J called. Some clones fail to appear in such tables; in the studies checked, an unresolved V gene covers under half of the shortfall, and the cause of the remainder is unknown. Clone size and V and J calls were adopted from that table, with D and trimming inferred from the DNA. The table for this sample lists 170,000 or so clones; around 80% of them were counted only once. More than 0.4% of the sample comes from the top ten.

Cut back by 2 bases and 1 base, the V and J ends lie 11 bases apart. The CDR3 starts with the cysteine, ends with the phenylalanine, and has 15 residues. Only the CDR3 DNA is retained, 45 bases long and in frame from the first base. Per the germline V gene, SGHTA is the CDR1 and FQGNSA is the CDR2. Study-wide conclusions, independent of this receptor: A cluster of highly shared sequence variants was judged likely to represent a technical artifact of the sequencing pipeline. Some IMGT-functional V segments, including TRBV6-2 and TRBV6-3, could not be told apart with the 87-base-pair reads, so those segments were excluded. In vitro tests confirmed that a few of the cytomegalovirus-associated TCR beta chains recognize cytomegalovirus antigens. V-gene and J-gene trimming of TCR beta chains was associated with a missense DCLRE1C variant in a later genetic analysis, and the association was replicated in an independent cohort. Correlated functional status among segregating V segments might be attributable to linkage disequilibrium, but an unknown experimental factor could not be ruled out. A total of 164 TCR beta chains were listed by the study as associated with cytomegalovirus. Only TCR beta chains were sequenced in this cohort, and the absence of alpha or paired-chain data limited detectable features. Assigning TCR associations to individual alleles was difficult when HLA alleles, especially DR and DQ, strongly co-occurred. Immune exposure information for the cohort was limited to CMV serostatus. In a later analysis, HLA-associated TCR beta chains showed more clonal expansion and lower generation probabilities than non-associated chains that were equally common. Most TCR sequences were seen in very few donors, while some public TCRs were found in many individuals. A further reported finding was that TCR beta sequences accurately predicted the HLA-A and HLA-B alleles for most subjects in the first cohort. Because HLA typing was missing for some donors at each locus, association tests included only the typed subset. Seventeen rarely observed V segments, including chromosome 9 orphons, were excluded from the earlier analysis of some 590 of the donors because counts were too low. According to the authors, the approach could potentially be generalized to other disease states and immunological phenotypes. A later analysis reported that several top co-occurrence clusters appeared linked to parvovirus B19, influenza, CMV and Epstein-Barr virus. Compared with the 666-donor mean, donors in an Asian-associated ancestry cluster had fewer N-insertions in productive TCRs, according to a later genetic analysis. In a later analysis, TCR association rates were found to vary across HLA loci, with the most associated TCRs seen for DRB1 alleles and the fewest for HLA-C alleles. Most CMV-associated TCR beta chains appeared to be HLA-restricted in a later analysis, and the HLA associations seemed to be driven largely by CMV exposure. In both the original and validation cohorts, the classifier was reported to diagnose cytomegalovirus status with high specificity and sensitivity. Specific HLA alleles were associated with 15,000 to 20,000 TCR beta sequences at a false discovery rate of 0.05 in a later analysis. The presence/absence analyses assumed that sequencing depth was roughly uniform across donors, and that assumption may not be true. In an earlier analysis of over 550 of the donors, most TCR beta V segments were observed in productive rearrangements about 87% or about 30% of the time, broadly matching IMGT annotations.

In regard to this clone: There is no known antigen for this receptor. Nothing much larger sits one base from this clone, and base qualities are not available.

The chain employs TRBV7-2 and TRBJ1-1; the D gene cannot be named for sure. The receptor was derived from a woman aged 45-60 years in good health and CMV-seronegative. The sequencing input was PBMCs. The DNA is TGTGCCAGCAGCTTATATAACGCAGGGAACACTGAAGCTTTCTTT. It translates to CASSLYNAGNTEAFF.